This T cell receptor beta chain was sequenced in a study of CD8 T cells in Susac syndrome (dated by TCRdb to the late 2010s). In terms of the full investigation: The study used repertoire sequencing to test whether antigen drove CD8+ T cell activation and differentiation in Susac syndrome. Clonality of the CD8+ T cell repertoire was compared between about a dozen healthy donors, around 14 Susac syndrome patients and around 16 multiple sclerosis patients.

Concerning this clonotype itself: Its antigen has not been determined. The sample holds no much larger clone one base away, and base qualities are not on file.

RNA was extracted using the RNeasy kit, and roughly 0.45 to 1 ug of the RNA was reverse transcribed with random hexamers. The immunoSEQ multiplex PCR assay, which covers 54 Vbeta and 13 Jbeta segments, was used to amplify TCR beta CDR3 regions. Bias from PCR amplification was corrected by using a synthetic template baseline for primer optimization and for computational correction. Regarding the original processing steps: Reads were annotated to V, D and J genes per IMGT and analyzed with immunoSEQ Analyzer, keeping only productive sequences. Clonality was calculated as one minus the Shannon entropy normalized by log2 of the number of productive unique sequences. For each patient and control, public and private clones were evaluated among the 100 most prevalent clones. A clone was defined as Susac-specific if it was absent from the healthy and MS cohorts, from over 1,000 published viral clones and from other ImmuneACCESS disease sequences. Clones were called with MiXCR by TCRdb after fastp trimmed the public reads at Q25, and only in-frame beta chains were retained. Rows with one shared CDR3 protein collapse into an entry with the most common genes and DNA. TCRdb assigned the V and J calls; the authors' analysis was not used. The sample table holds 78,000 or so distinct CDR3 sequences, of which about 95% were seen once. The ten biggest clones cover 0.35% to 0.4% of the sample.

Peripheral blood CD8+ and CD4+ T cells from healthy donors, Susac syndrome patients and multiple sclerosis patients were profiled using high-throughput TCR beta sequencing. The multiple sclerosis controls were treatment-naive patients who had stable or active relapsing-remitting disease and met the revised McDonald criteria. CD8+ TEMRA cells were enriched by FACS, while bulk CD8+ and CD4+ T cells were purified by magnetic negative isolation. Blood was drawn into EDTA tubes, processed within 24 hours, and PBMCs were isolated by density gradient centrifugation. PBMCs intended for TCR sequencing were cryopreserved in liquid nitrogen and thawed later in a water bath at 37 degrees C. The sorted or isolated CD4+, CD8+ and CD8+ TEMRA cells reached a purity of at least 90%. Results the study describes overall, beyond this receptor: The number of individuals in the TCR sequencing and HLA analysis was acknowledged as relatively small.

The CDR3 goes from the cysteine to the phenylalanine over 12 residues. The kept DNA is CDR3 alone, 36 bases in frame from the first base. V sheds 2 bases and J sheds 7 bases, leaving 8 bases between their ends. CDR1 and CDR2 were assigned from the germline V gene (reference sequence) as LNHDA and SQIVND. Sequencing was done on a sample of CD8+ T cells from PBMCs. The origin of this receptor is a human donor with multiple sclerosis. The rearranged segments are TRBV19 and TRBJ1-1, with TRBD1 as a weak D call on 6 bases. The DNA sequence is TGTGCCAGTAGTATACGACAGGATGAAGCTTTCTTT. It translates as CASSIRQDEAFF.